The TCR beta chain under discussion was sequenced for a study of blood T cells in healthy people across ages. Every donor gave 8 to 10 milliliters of peripheral blood. Extractions gave at least 5.5 micrograms of total RNA per sample. The second PCR ran roughly 7 to 12 cycles with a sample-barcoded 5' primer and J-beta primers. TCRdb reanalysed the 5' RACE reads using MiXCR and keeps one entry per CDR3 protein. The data hold around 750,000 distinct CDR3 sequences, with around half observed a single time. The CDR3 covers 14 residues. Germline CDR1 SGHVS, CDR2 FQNEAQ. Trimming took 0 bases from V and 4 from J, leaving 7 bases between them.

The chain recombines TRBV7-8 with TRBJ1-5; D remains unclear. The sequenced sample was blood. The receptor was derived from an elderly man in good health. This chain's CDR3 is CASSLAGQNQPQHF. The CDR3 DNA is TGTGCCAGCAGCTTAGCGGGTCAAAATCAGCCCCAGCATTTT.